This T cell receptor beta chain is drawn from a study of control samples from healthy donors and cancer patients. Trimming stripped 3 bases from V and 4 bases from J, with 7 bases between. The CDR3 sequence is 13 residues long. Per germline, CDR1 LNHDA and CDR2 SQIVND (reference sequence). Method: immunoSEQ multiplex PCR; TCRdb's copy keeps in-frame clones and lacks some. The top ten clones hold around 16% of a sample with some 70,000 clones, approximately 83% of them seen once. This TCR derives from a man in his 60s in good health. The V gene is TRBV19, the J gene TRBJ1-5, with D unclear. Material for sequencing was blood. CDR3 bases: TGTGCCAGTAGTATCTCGGGGAATCAGCCCCAGCATTTT. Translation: CASSISGNQPQHF.